The 21 T cell receptor beta chains in this list originate from one sample, sequenced in a study of shared clonotypes between healthy human individuals. Naive CD8 cells comprised CD45RO-negative, CCR7-positively selected cells, excluding terminally differentiated effector memory CD45RA+ cells. TCRdb's copy holds only in-frame clones and misses some; the assay was immunoSEQ multiplex PCR. Of 550,000 to 600,000 clones listed, roughly 98% are singletons. Source material: naive CD8+ T cells sorted from blood. These TCRs come from a man aged 25 to 40 in good health.

The rearrangement joins TRBV5-1 to TRBJ2-3; 10 positions agree with TRBD2. Trimming at V came to 5 bases and at J to 1 base, leaving 4 bases not matched to a gene. This CDR3 contains 15 residues. Germline loops: CDR1 SGHRS, CDR2 YFSETQ. This chain's CDR3 is CASRSGLARTDTQYF. Here the CDR3 DNA reads TGCGCCAGCAGGTCGGGACTAGCGCGCACAGATACGCAGTATTTT.

The chain couples TRBV5-6 to TRBJ1-2; 8 bases align to TRBD1. The V gene end was trimmed by 4 bases and the J gene end by 4 bases; junction bases not matched to a gene: 3. The CDR3 totals 13 residues. CDR1 is SGHDT and CDR2 is YYEEEE in the germline V gene. The CDR3 DNA sequence: TGTGCCAGCAGCCCAGACAGGGGCTATGGCTACACCTTC. It codes for CASSPDRGYGYTF.

The chain uses TRBV6-4 and TRBJ2-1; 7 bases are a match to TRBD2. Germline V gene data show CDR1 as MRHNA and CDR2 as SNTAGT. The CDR3 spans 16 residues. V shed 3 bases and J 2 bases; nucleotides not matched to a gene: 7. CDR3 nucleotide sequence: TGTGCCAGCAGTGAGCAGGGTGGGGGGGCCTACAATGAGCAGTTCTTC. Its protein product is CASSEQGGGAYNEQFF.

The chain links TRBV27 to TRBJ2-1; D is ambiguous. The germline gives CDR1 MNHEY, CDR2 SMNVEV (reference sequence). V gave up 4 bases and J gave up 11 bases, with 9 bases separating them. The CDR3 is 11 residues long. Here the CDR3 DNA reads TGTGCCAGCAGTTGGGGATCAAAGCAGTTCTTC. Translated, it gives CASSWGSKQFF.

The chain couples TRBV7-2 to TRBJ2-7; no clear D gene. Germline CDR1 reads SGHTA; CDR2 reads FQGNSA. Deletions cut 0 bases from V and 2 bases from J, with 8 bases between. CDR3 size: 14 residues. The CDR3 nucleotides are TGTGCCAGCAGCTTAGCGTTAGGTGCCTACGAGCAGTACTTC. Its translation is CASSLALGAYEQYF.

The chain joins TRBV29-1 to TRBJ2-2; 15 nucleotides agree with TRBD2. This CDR3 region has 15 residues. Germline V gene sequence: CDR1 SQVTM, CDR2 ANQGSEA. Germline trimming cut 7 bases from V and 6 bases from J; bases unmatched to any gene: 6. CDR3 protein: CSAGLAGGLAGELFF. In nucleotides, the CDR3 is TGCAGCGCTGGACTAGCGGGAGGGTTGGCCGGGGAGCTGTTTTTT.

The rearrangement joins TRBV7-2 to TRBJ2-1, with 10 bases fitting TRBD2. The CDR3 spans 18 residues. Germline-derived CDR1 and CDR2 are SGHTA and FQGNSA. Trimming removed 2 bases from V and 4 bases from J; junction bases left unmatched: 11. The CDR3, as DNA: TGTGCCAGCAGCTTATCCCTACTAACTAGCGGGAAATACAATGAGCAGTTCTTC. Translation: CASSLSLLTSGKYNEQFF.

The V call is TRBV5-1, the J call TRBJ2-3, with TRBD2 as a possible D gene (6 bases). Germline CDR1 SGHRS, CDR2 YFSETQ. V was pared by 0 bases and J by 2 bases, with 13 bases between. This CDR3 contains 16 residues. DNA of the CDR3: TGCGCCAGCAGCTTGGAACTAGCATCCATCACAGATACGCAGTATTTT. This encodes CASSLELASITDTQYF.

This chain joins TRBV7-9 and TRBJ2-7; 10 nucleotides align to TRBD2. The CDR3 is 17 amino acids. From germline, CDR1 is SEHNR and CDR2 FQNEAQ (reference sequence). Germline trimming cut 5 bases from V and 3 bases from J; bases unmatched to any gene: 13. CDR3 coding DNA: TGTGCCAGCAGCACCCTCCGACTAGCGGGCCTTAACTACGAGCAGTACTTC. Amino acids: CASSTLRLAGLNYEQYF.

CDR3: CASSIWGGRAGDTQYF. DNA of the CDR3: TGTGCCAGCAGCATCTGGGGGGGCAGGGCTGGAGATACGCAGTATTTT. The chain couples TRBV28 to TRBJ2-3, with D perhaps TRBD2 (7 bases). The germline V gene encodes CDR1 MDHEN and CDR2 SYDVKM. The CDR3 totals 16 residues. Between the trimmed V and J ends, which lost 6 bases and 5 bases, there was a span of 21 bases. The variable domain in full, with the rest retrieved from reference TRBV28 and TRBJ2-3, is DVKVTQSSRYLVKRTGEKVFLECVQDMDHENMFWYRQDPGLGLRLIYFSYDVKMKEKGDIPEGYSVSREKKERFSLILESASTNQTSMYLCASSIWGGRAGDTQYFGPGTRLTVL.

The chain carries TRBV2 and TRBJ1-2; 9 bases match TRBD1. Per the germline V gene, CDR1 is SNHLY and CDR2 is FYNNEI. CDR3 length: 14 amino acids. After removal of 5 bases from V and 6 bases from J, the junction contained 7 bases not matched to a gene. Written as DNA, the CDR3 is TGTGCCAGCAGTCTCACAGGGGGCTTAGATGGCTACACCTTC. Translation: CASSLTGGLDGYTF.

This clone was counted once. The chain recombines TRBV7-9 with TRBJ2-7; 8 nucleotides line up with TRBD1. This CDR3 region has 15 residues. V was pared by 5 bases and J by 2 bases, with 8 bases of the junction left unmatched. CDR1 SEHNR and CDR2 FQNEAQ come from the germline V gene (reference sequence). CDR3 DNA sequence: TGTGCCAGCAGCGCGCCGGGACAGGAAGCCTACGAGCAGTACTTC. Translating it yields CASSAPGQEAYEQYF.

This chain joins TRBV13 and TRBJ2-1, with TRBD2 matching 13 bases. CDR3 length: 16 amino acids. From germline, CDR1 is PRHDT and CDR2 FYEKMQ (reference sequence). With V trimmed by 4 bases and J by 4 bases, 4 bases remained unmatched. CDR3 DNA: TGTGCCAGCAGCTGGACTAGCGGGAGACTGTACAATGAGCAGTTCTTC. Its protein is CASSWTSGRLYNEQFF.

J is TRBJ2-7 and V is TRBV14, with D unclear. Between the trimmed V and J ends, which lost 1 base and 0 bases, there was a span of 4 bases. Germline CDR1 SGHDN, CDR2 FVKESK. CDR3 length: 13 amino acids. DNA for the CDR3: TGTGCCAGCAGCCAAGTAACCTCCTACGAGCAGTACTTC. This gives the protein CASSQVTSYEQYF.

The rearrangement links TRBV6-6 to TRBJ2-4, with 7 bases identical to TRBD1. This CDR3 has 11 amino acids. The V gene's germline CDR1 is MNHNY and CDR2 SVGAGI (reference sequence). The trim removed 2 bases at V and 15 bases at J, leaving 4 bases unmatched. The CDR3 DNA reads TGTGCCAGCAGTTACGGGACAGTGCCGTACTTC. Translating gives CASSYGTVPYF.

This rearrangement joins TRBV7-9 to TRBJ1-1, with 7 bases that match TRBD1. The CDR3 length is 16 residues. Germline trimming cut 3 bases from V and 0 bases from J; bases unmatched to any gene: 7. The germline CDR1 and CDR2 sequences are SEHNR and FQNEAQ (reference sequence). CDR3 region: CASSFAGGTMNTEAFF. The CDR3 nucleotides read TGTGCCAGCAGCTTCGCAGGGGGTACAATGAACACTGAAGCTTTCTTT.

J is TRBJ2-7 and V is TRBV10-3; no reliable D call. This CDR3 has 13 amino acids. V lost 0 bases, J lost 3 bases, and 6 bases lay in between. The germline V gene encodes CDR1 ENHRY and CDR2 SYGVKD. This CDR3 is CAISESSVYEQYF. In DNA form, the CDR3 reads TGTGCCATCAGTGAGTCCAGTGTCTACGAGCAGTACTTC.

The J gene is TRBJ2-5, the V gene TRBV2; D may be TRBD1 or TRBD2 (6 bases each). V lost 10 bases and J 11 bases, leaving 17 bases between the germline ends. This CDR3 region has 11 residues. Germline loops: CDR1 SNHLY, CDR2 FYNNEI. The chain's CDR3 is CAIGGRREQYF. Written as DNA, the CDR3 is TGTGCCATCGGGGGCAGGCGAGAGCAGTACTTC.

The chain is built from TRBV25-1 and TRBJ2-7, with 14 bases identical to TRBD2. Unmatched junction bases numbered 8, after V lost 6 bases and J lost 1 base. CDR3 length equals 17 residues. The germline gives CDR1 MGHDK, CDR2 SYGVNS. Here the CDR3 DNA reads TGTGCCAGCAGCCTCGGGACTAGCGGGAGTCTTTCCTACGAGCAGTACTTC. Its translation: CASSLGTSGSLSYEQYF.

This chain links TRBV7-3 with TRBJ2-7; TRBD1 or TRBD2 may be the D gene (6 bases each). Trimming took off 5 bases at V and 6 bases at J, with 17 bases between the two ends. CDR1 SGHTA and CDR2 FQGTGA come from the germline V gene. The CDR3 has 14 residues. Here the CDR3 reads CASSEGGGNREQYF. The CDR3 bases are TGTGCCAGCAGCGAGGGGGGCGGGAACCGCGAGCAGTACTTC.

The chain joins TRBV29-1 to TRBJ1-1; D call uncertain. V lost 3 bases, J lost 11 bases, and 16 bases lay in between. The CDR3 spans 12 residues. Germline CDR1 is SQVTM and CDR2 is ANQGSEA. The CDR3 is CSVDGSEVTAFF. CDR3 DNA sequence: TGCAGCGTTGACGGGAGCGAGGTTACGGCTTTCTTT.